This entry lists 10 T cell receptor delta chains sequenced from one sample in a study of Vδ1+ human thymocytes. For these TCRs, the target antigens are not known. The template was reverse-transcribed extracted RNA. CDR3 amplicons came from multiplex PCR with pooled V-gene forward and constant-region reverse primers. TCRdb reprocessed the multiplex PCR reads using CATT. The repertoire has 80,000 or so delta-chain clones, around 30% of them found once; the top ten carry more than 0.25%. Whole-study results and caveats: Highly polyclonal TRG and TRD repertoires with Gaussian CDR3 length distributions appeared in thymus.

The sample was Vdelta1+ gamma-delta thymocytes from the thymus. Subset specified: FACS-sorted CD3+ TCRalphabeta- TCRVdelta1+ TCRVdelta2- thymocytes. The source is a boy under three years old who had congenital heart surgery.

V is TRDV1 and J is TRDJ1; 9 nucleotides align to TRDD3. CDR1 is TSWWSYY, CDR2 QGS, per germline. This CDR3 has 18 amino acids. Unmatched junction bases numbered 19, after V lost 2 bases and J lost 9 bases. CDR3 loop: CALGELNSSRNRGIQLIF. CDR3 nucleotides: TGTGCTCTTGGGGAATTAAATTCCTCGAGAAACCGGGGGATACAACTCATCTTT.

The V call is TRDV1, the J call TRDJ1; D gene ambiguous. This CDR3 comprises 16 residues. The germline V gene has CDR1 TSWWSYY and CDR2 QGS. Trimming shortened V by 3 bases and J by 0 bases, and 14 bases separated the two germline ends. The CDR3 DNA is TGTGCTCTTGGGGACCCCTCACCTCAATACACCGATAAACTCATCTTT. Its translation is CALGDPSPQYTDKLIF.

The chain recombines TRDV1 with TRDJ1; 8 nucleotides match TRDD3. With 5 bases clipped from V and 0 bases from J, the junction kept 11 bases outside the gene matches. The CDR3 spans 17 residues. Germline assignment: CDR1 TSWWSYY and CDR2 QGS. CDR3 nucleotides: TGTGCTCTTGGGATCGGTATGGGGGATCTGTACACCGATAAACTCATCTTT. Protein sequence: CALGIGMGDLYTDKLIF.

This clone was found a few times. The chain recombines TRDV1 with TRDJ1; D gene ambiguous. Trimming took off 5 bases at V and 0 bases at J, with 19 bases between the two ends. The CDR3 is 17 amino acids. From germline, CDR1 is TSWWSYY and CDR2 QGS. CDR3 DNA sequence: TGTGCTCTTGGGACCGAGCAGGGGCCCTGGTACACCGATAAACTCATCTTT. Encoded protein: CALGTEQGPWYTDKLIF.

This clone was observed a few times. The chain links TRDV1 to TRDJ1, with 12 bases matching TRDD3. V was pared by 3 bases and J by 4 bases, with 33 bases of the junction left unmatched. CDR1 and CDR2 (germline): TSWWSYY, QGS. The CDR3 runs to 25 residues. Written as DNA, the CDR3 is TGTGCTCTTGGGGATCCTTCCTACGGAATACGATACTGGGGGATACAGAAGGAGGATGTCGATAAACTCATCTTT. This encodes CALGDPSYGIRYWGIQKEDVDKLIF.

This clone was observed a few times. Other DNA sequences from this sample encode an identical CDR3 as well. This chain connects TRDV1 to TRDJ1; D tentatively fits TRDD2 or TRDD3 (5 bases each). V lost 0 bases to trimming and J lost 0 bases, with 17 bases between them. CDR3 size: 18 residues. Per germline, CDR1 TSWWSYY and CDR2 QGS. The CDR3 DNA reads TGTGCTCTTGGGGAACTTGGGGCTATTCCTGAGTACACCGATAAACTCATCTTT. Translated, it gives CALGELGAIPEYTDKLIF.

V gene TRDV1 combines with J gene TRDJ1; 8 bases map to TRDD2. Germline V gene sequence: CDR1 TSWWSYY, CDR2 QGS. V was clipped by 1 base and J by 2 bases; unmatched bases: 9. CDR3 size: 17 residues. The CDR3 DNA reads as TGTGCTCTTGGGGAACCAGAGGTGGCCTTCCTAACCGATAAACTCATCTTT. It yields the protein CALGEPEVAFLTDKLIF.

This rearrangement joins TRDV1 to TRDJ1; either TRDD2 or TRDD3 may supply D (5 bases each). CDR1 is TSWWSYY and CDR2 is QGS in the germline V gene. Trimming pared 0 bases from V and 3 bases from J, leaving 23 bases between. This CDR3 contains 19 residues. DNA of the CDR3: TGTGCTCTTGGGGAACTTTGGTACCGGGGGTCCTATAGCCCCGATAAACTCATCTTT. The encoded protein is CALGELWYRGSYSPDKLIF.

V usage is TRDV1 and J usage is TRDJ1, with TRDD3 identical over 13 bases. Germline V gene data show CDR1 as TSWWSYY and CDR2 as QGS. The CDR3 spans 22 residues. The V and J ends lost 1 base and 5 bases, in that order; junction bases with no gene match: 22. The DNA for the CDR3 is TGTGCTCTTGGGGAACGCATTGGGCCCGCCTTCCTAACTGGGGGATACGCGGATAAACTCATCTTT. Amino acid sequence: CALGERIGPAFLTGGYADKLIF.

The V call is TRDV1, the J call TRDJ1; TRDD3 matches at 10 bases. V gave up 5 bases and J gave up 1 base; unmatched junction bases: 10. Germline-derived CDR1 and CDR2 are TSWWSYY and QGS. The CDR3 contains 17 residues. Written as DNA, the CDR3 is TGTGCTCTTGGGTACTCGGGGGGGGATACGGGCACCGATAAACTCATCTTT. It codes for CALGYSGGDTGTDKLIF.